Below, one T cell receptor beta chain is given with its context. The clone's antigen remains unknown. No much larger clonotype is one base removed from it; base qualities were not supplied. The data derive from a study of graft-versus-host responses after intestinal transplantation (dated by TCRdb to the early 2020s). Study-level background: Recipients received multivisceral, liver-intestinal, or isolated intestinal transplants. Anti-thymocyte globulin induction was given to all recipients, followed by maintenance tacrolimus and steroids for 2 to 4 years. Graft-versus-host and host-versus-graft alloreactive T cell clones were tracked in the graft, circulation and bone marrow after intestinal transplantation using bulk TCR-beta CDR3 sequencing. Alloreactive clones were identified by sequencing pre-transplant mixed lymphocyte reaction products and comparing them with unstimulated pre-transplant donor and recipient T cells. Of the approximately 25 intestinal transplant recipients enrolled in the cohort, one of whom was a retransplant, a few patients without pretransplant specimens were excluded. Donor T cell macrochimerism was defined as a peak of at least 4% donor T cells among recipient peripheral blood mononuclear cells. Rather than being sequenced by the commercial service, samples from a few later patients were sequenced in-house on an Illumina MiSeq and processed with MiXCR. The paper's findings and limits, for the study overall: GvH clones turned up in recipient bone marrow, with some appearing earlier in ileal mucosa or blood, a pattern consistent with an intestinal mucosal origin. In patients with donor T cell macrochimerism, the allografts had high GvH to HvG T cell clonal ratios. Early after transplant, peak levels of circulating GvH clones were associated with declines in HvG clones. Conclusions were limited by the relatively low number and heterogeneity of intestinal transplant patients.

Taken from the germline V gene, the CDR1 and CDR2 loops are SGHTA and FQGTGA. The cysteine opens and the phenylalanine closes a CDR3 of 16 amino acids. The DNA shown is the 48-base CDR3, in frame from base 1. Trimming at the junction amounts to 5 bases on V and 0 bases on J, and the germline ends lie 15 bases apart. Library preparation used the immunoSEQ multiplex PCR assay. For most patients, genomic DNA was isolated using the Qiagen DNeasy Blood and Tissue Kit and was shipped frozen to Adaptive Biotechnologies for TCR sequencing. For most patients, genomic DNA was subjected to high-throughput TCR-beta CDR3 sequencing by Adaptive Biotechnologies. The authors processed their data as follows. Adaptive's ImmunoSEQ software was the source of the TCR sequencing data for over 15 patients, while three other patients were processed with MiXCR and VDJtools. CD4 versus CD8 sorting errors were corrected by removing sequences found in both subsets at a frequency ratio below 5:1. CDR3 nucleotide sequences shared between donor and recipient were removed because their origin could not be assigned. At least 2-fold expansion over unstimulated cells and a minimum CFSE-low frequency of 0.002% (template counts) or 0.001% (read counts) were required for clones to be classified as alloreactive. Clones detected in sequenced pre-transplant spleen, lymph node, or MLR CFSE-low populations of the donor or recipient were defined as mappable. Cumulative frequency of alloreactive clones was calculated as a percentage of all sequences weighted by copy number. The source is immuneACCESS, and TCRdb retained only in-frame sequences with V and J called. Part of the clones is not carried over; for the studies checked, unresolved V genes explain less than half of this, and the remainder is unexplained. V, J and clone size reflect that table, while D and trimming were determined from the DNA. This sample gives nearly 90,000 clones in total; around four fifths of them show up just once. Approximately 17% of the sample comes from the top ten.

The sample's time point label, decoded: cells obtained before transplantation from donor or recipient. CD3+CD4+ and CD3+CD8+ populations were FACS-sorted from unstimulated pre-transplant donor and recipient cells taken from spleen or lymph nodes. This TCR came from a human donor who received an intestinal transplant. Sample: unstimulated CD8+ T cells sorted from spleen or lymph node cells, taken before intestinal transplant. The V and J genes are TRBV7-3 and TRBJ2-3; the D region possibly corresponds to TRBD1 (6 bases align). The sequence in DNA is TGTGCCAGCAGCGACCAGTTGGGGGCTAGCACAGATACGCAGTATTTT. Its protein product is CASSDQLGASTDTQYF.